This TCR beta chain is drawn from a study of blood T cell repertoires in COVID-19. Some clones are missing from TCRdb's copy, which holds only in-frame ones; the method was immunoSEQ multiplex PCR. This table has about 130,000 clones, 81% appearing once. Sequencing was done on a sample of peripheral blood. The clonotype comes from a woman aged 60 to 75 with active or convalescent COVID-19.

The CDR3 DNA reads as TGTGCCAGCAGCTTGGCGGGCGAGGGACTCCACTTT. Translated: CASSLAGEGLHF. J is TRBJ1-6 and V is TRBV5-4; D not resolved. The CDR3 totals 12 residues. Trimming stripped 0 bases from V and 16 bases from J, with 11 bases between. In germline, CDR1 is SGHNT, CDR2 YYREEE (reference sequence). The full variable domain, with the rest looked up from reference TRBV5-4 and TRBJ1-6, is ETGVTQSPTHLIKTRGQQVTLRCSSQSGHNTVSWYQQALGQGPQFIFQYYREEENGRGNFPPRFSGLQFPNYSSELNVNALELDDSALYLCASSLAGEGLHFGNGTRLTVT.